Sequencing of this T cell receptor (beta chain) was carried out in a study of T cells after yellow fever vaccination. This clonotype has more than one count but fewer than ten. CDR3 length: 13 amino acids. Germline CDR1 LGHDT, CDR2 YNNKEL (reference sequence). V lost 8 bases and J lost 3, with 11 bases in between. TCRdb passed the 5' RACE reads through MiXCR, listing each CDR3 protein once. The data show 250,000 to 400,000 distinct CDR3 sequences, around 4.5% seen once. This chain joins TRBV3-1 and TRBJ1-3; maybe TRBD1 (5 bases). This receptor was identified in a man younger than 35 who received the YFV17D yellow fever vaccine. The sample consisted of PBMCs, taken 15 days after the yellow fever booster vaccination. CDR3 coding DNA: TGTGCCAGCGCGGTCCAGGGTGGAAACACCATATATTTT. Translation gives CASAVQGGNTIYF.